The clone carrying this T cell receptor beta chain has just a few counts. Its specificity is unknown. Per the germline V gene, CDR1 is PRHDT and CDR2 is FYEKMQ (reference sequence). Deletions cut 4 bases from V and 6 bases from J, with 16 bases between. The CDR3 runs 14 residues. These data come from a study of T cells in Graves' hyperthyroidism and ophthalmopathy. Fresh peripheral blood, 7.5 to 10 ml, was the source of the PBMCs. Amplified TCR beta CDR3 regions came from RNA transcripts. The primer set for the first-round RT-PCR of the TCR CDR3 was HTBI. One entry per CDR3 protein, called by TCRdb with MiXCR from the multiplex PCR reads. The sample has 600,000 to 700,000 distinct CDR3 sequences, approximately 15% seen once. Regarding the study as a whole: Blood shared most expanded thyroid clonotypes above 0.001.

This TCR came from a woman aged 40 to 50 with Graves' ophthalmopathy. V is TRBV13 and J is TRBJ2-7; the D call may be TRBD1 or TRBD2 (5 bases each). Source material: blood. CDR3 protein: CASSSRDEVFEQYF. DNA of the CDR3: TGTGCCAGCAGCTCCCGGGACGAGGTCTTCGAGCAGTACTTC.